Below, 2 T cell receptor beta chains from the same sample are listed, as sequenced in a study of T cells in Graves' hyperthyroidism and ophthalmopathy. TCR beta CDR3 sequences were amplified from RNA transcripts. TCR CDR3 underwent first-round RT-PCR with the HTBI primer set. One entry per CDR3 protein, called by TCRdb with MiXCR from the multiplex PCR reads. The table has roughly 380,000 distinct CDR3 sequences, over 15% seen once. The sequenced sample consisted of blood. These receptors were taken from a middle-aged woman with Graves' ophthalmopathy.

At least ten counts were recorded for this clonotype. The V and J genes are TRBV5-1 and TRBJ2-7, with 9 bases matching TRBD2. The V gene's germline CDR1 is SGHRS and CDR2 YFSETQ. With 2 bases clipped from V and 4 bases from J, the junction kept 10 bases outside the gene matches. The CDR3 covers 16 residues. CDR3 sequence (DNA): TGCGCCAGCAGCTTAGGGGCTAGCGGGACCGGGTACGAGCAGTACTTC. Translated: CASSLGASGTGYEQYF.

The chain has TRBV28 and TRBJ2-7, with 9 bases that match TRBD2. V lost 4 bases and J lost 3; bases outside the gene matches: 16. The CDR3 consists of 18 residues. Germline V CDR1 and CDR2: MDHEN, SYDVKM. The CDR3 loop is CASSSPGLANSLGYEQYF. The CDR3 bases are TGTGCCAGCAGTTCACCGGGACTAGCTAACTCTCTTGGCTACGAGCAGTACTTC.